These T cell receptor beta chains were read from a single sample in a study of blood T cell repertoires in COVID-19. Data came from immunoSEQ multiplex PCR; TCRdb stores just in-frame clones and leaves some out. This table has 410,000 or so clones, 75% to 90% appearing once. Sequencing was performed on peripheral blood. The receptors derive from a woman aged 30 to 39 with active or convalescent COVID-19. CDR3s include the opening cysteine and the closing phenylalanine or tryptophan. A D gene is named only where the DNA matches it firmly. Some rows mark clone size as missing; the rest say once, few, many or name a class of expanded clone.

V gene	D gene	J gene	clone size	CDR3 DNA	CDR3 protein
TRBV21-1	-	TRBJ1-2	-	TGTGCCAGCGGAGTGAGGTACACCTTC	CASGVRYTF
TRBV10-1	TRBD1	TRBJ2-7	-	TGCGCCAGCAGTGACTCCGGGACAGGGATCTACGAGCAGTACTTC	CASSDSGTGIYEQYF
TRBV19	TRBD2	TRBJ2-1	-	TGTGCCAGTAGTATAGATGGCGGGAGGGCCATCAATGAGCAGTTCTTC	CASSIDGGRAINEQFF
TRBV2	-	TRBJ1-1	-	TGTGCCAGAGGGAGAGGGGGTGAAGCTTTCTTT	CARGRGGEAFF
TRBV10-1	TRBD2	TRBJ2-2	-	TGCGCCAGCAGTGAAGGGCTCCTAGCGGGGTCCGGGGAGCTGTTTTTT	CASSEGLLAGSGELFF
TRBV28	-	TRBJ1-5	once	TGTGCCAGCAGTTACCCCCCCCAGTTTAGCAATCAGCCCCAGCATTTT	CASSYPPQFSNQPQHF
TRBV27	-	TRBJ2-7	many	TGTGCCAGCAGCCTCCTTGGACAGACGAGCTCCTACGAGCAGTACTTC	CASSLLGQTSSYEQYF
TRBV5-6	-	TRBJ2-1	-	TGTGCCAGCAGCTTGAATTATGGTGGCTTGCACAATGAGCAGTTCTTC	CASSLNYGGLHNEQFF
TRBV19	-	TRBJ1-5	-	TGTGCCAGTAACGACATCGGGGGGTCCCAGCCCCAGCATTTT	CASNDIGGSQPQHF
TRBV15	-	TRBJ1-1	-	TGTGCCACCAGCAGAGATATCACGGCTGAAGCTTTCTTT	CATSRDITAEAFF
TRBV9	-	TRBJ1-2	-	TGTGCCAGCAGCCCGGGGATAGAGACGGGGAAGAGTAATAACTATGGCTACACCTTC	CASSPGIETGKSNNYGYTF
TRBV15	-	TRBJ1-2	-	TGTGCCACCAGCCAGAGAGTCCCAGGGTATGGCTACACCTTC	CATSQRVPGYGYTF
TRBV27	TRBD1	TRBJ1-2	-	TGTGCCAGCAGTTGGGGCTCAGGGGGCAACTATGGCTACACCTTC	CASSWGSGGNYGYTF
TRBV5-1	-	TRBJ2-7	-	TGCGCCAGCAGCTCGCTACCGCGGGGGCGAGACTACGAGCAGTACTTC	CASSSLPRGRDYEQYF
TRBV19	TRBD1	TRBJ2-7	-	TGTGCCAGTAGTATAGTCCTGGACAGGGGGGGCTACGAGCAGTACTTC	CASSIVLDRGGYEQYF
TRBV5-1	-	TRBJ2-3	-	TGCGCCAGCAGCTTGGACCCGCCGGGACTCACAGATACGCAGTATTTT	CASSLDPPGLTDTQYF
TRBV5-1	-	TRBJ2-7	-	TGCGCCAGCAGCTTGGTCCAGGGCCACGAGCAGTACTTC	CASSLVQGHEQYF
TRBV18	-	TRBJ1-1	-	TGTGCCAGCTTGGGACAAGGAATCCCTAACACTGAAGCTTTCTTT	CASLGQGIPNTEAFF
TRBV4-2	-	TRBJ1-1	-	TGTGCCAGCAATCCTCTAGTACAGGCCAACACTGAAGCTTTCTTT	CASNPLVQANTEAFF
TRBV25-1	TRBD1	TRBJ1-5	-	TGTGCCAGCAGTGATCGAAGGGGGCGCGGTTGCAGCAATCAGCCCCAGCATTTT	CASSDRRGRGCSNQPQHF
TRBV5-1	-	TRBJ1-2	-	TGCGCCAGCAGCGTGACCACGCCGGGGTCTGACTATGGCTACACCTTC	CASSVTTPGSDYGYTF
TRBV29-1	TRBD1	TRBJ2-7	-	TGCAGCGTTGAAGATGTTGGACAGGGGCCCTACGAGCAGTACTTC	CSVEDVGQGPYEQYF
TRBV9	-	TRBJ2-3	-	TGTGCCAGCAGCCCCTGGGACTTTTCCACAGATACGCAGTATTTT	CASSPWDFSTDTQYF
TRBV10-1	-	TRBJ1-3	-	TGCGCCAGCAGTGATAACCGGGAATTTGGAAACACCATATATTTT	CASSDNREFGNTIYF
TRBV7-2	TRBD2	TRBJ2-1	-	TGTGCCAGCAGCACCGATGTCTTAGCGGGGGGCCCAACCTACAATGAGCAGTTCTTC	CASSTDVLAGGPTYNEQFF
TRBV19	-	TRBJ2-3	once	TGTGCCAGTAGTATGAGCGGGCAGACCTACACAGATACGCAGTATTTT	CASSMSGQTYTDTQYF
TRBV19	-	TRBJ1-2	-	TGTGCCAGTAGTATAGACTGGCCCCAGGACAGCTCCCCCTATGGCTACACCTTC	CASSIDWPQDSSPYGYTF
TRBV25-1	-	TRBJ2-5	-	TGTGCCAGCAGTGACCTTAGGGGGTCGGAGACCCAGTACTTC	CASSDLRGSETQYF
TRBV20-1	-	TRBJ1-1	few	TGCAGTGCGGCGGGCGCTTTCTTT	CSAAGAFF
TRBV14	-	TRBJ1-2	-	TGTGCCAGCAGCCAAGATGGGCTCGTCATAGACTATGGCTACACCTTC	CASSQDGLVIDYGYTF
TRBV7-2	TRBD2	TRBJ2-7	-	TGTGCCAGCAGCTTATACGGGGGGTCACGCTACGAGCAGTACTTC	CASSLYGGSRYEQYF
TRBV3-1/TRBV3-2	TRBD1	TRBJ2-2	-	TGTGCCAGCAGCCCGGGCAGGACAGGGGGTACCGGGGAGCTGTTTTTT	CASSPGRTGGTGELFF
TRBV30	TRBD1	TRBJ1-4	-	TGTGCCTGGGGGACAGGGTGGGAAAAACTGTTTTTT	CAWGTGWEKLFF
TRBV3-1/TRBV3-2	-	TRBJ1-1	-	TGTGCCAGCACCACAATCCCAGGGCAGAACACTGAAGCTTTCTTT	CASTTIPGQNTEAFF
TRBV6-5	-	TRBJ1-1	-	TGTGCCAGCAGGAGATCTGAGAACACTGAAGCTTTCTTT	CASRRSENTEAFF
TRBV2	TRBD1	TRBJ1-5	once	TGTGCCAGCAGTAGCTCAGGGGGCTTTCAGCCCCAGCATTTT	CASSSSGGFQPQHF
TRBV5-5	-	TRBJ1-2	-	TGTGCCAGCAGCCCAGGGCCTCCCCCTACTAACTATGGCTACACCTTC	CASSPGPPPTNYGYTF
TRBV3-1/TRBV3-2	TRBD1	TRBJ2-2	-	TGTGCCAGCAGCCCACGGTCATGGACAGGGGGATCCGGGGAGCTGTTTTTT	CASSPRSWTGGSGELFF
TRBV4-1	-	TRBJ1-4	-	TGCGCCAGCAGCCAAACTGGTGCTTGGGAAAAACTGTTTTTT	CASSQTGAWEKLFF
TRBV7-9	TRBD2	TRBJ2-5	once	TGTGCCAGCAGCTTGGGAGCGGGCGCTAGCGGCCAAGAGACCCAGTACTTC	CASSLGAGASGQETQYF
TRBV5-1	TRBD1	TRBJ2-2	-	TGCGCCAGCAGCAGACCTCCGGGACAGCCGAACACCGGGGAGCTGTTTTTT	CASSRPPGQPNTGELFF
TRBV27	-	TRBJ2-1	-	TGTGCCAGCAGTCAAATACGGACCCGGTCCCGATGGCGGGTTACCGACAATGAGCAGTTCTTC	CASSQIRTRSRWRVTDNEQFF
TRBV6-6	TRBD1	TRBJ2-2	-	TGTGCCAGCAGTTACATGACAGGGACCGGCGGGGAGCTGTTTTTT	CASSYMTGTGGELFF
TRBV5-4	-	TRBJ2-4	once	TGTGCCAGCAGCTTGGCCACTCGGGGGACCAAAAACATTCAGTACTTC	CASSLATRGTKNIQYF
TRBV11-3	-	TRBJ2-3	-	TGTGCCAGCAGCTCAGGAAGCTCGTTGGTCACAGATACGCAGTATTTT	CASSSGSSLVTDTQYF
TRBV10-3	-	TRBJ1-5	-	TGTGCCACCGACACAGGGCTTAATCAGCCCCAGCATTTT	CATDTGLNQPQHF
TRBV7-9	TRBD2	TRBJ2-1	-	TGTGCCAGCAGCCTACTAGCGGACAAACACAATGAGCAGTTCTTC	CASSLLADKHNEQFF
TRBV29-1	-	TRBJ1-2	-	TGCAGCGTTGTGGACAGAGAGAACTATGGCTACACCTTC	CSVVDRENYGYTF
TRBV19	TRBD1	TRBJ1-2	-	TGTGCCAGTAGGACCTCTCAGGACAGGGCGGGCTATGGCTACACCTTC	CASRTSQDRAGYGYTF
TRBV5-1	-	TRBJ1-1	-	TGCGCCAGCAGCACAGGGACACCGAACACTGAAGCTTTCTTT	CASSTGTPNTEAFF
TRBV6-6	TRBD1	TRBJ1-6	-	TGTGCCAGCACCATGGGACAGGGGAATTCACCCCTCCACTTT	CASTMGQGNSPLHF
TRBV7-9	TRBD1	TRBJ1-2	-	TGTGCCAGCAGCTTCTCGGGACAGGCACGAGGCTACACCTTC	CASSFSGQARGYTF
TRBV4-1	-	TRBJ1-4	-	TGCGCCAGCAGCCCGAAGGGGGTAGGGGAAAAACTGTTTTTT	CASSPKGVGEKLFF